This T cell receptor beta chain is drawn from a study of cytomegalovirus exposure and HLA in healthy donors. In its sample, this clone was seen a few times. Only in-frame clones appear in the TCRdb table, and some are missing; sequencing was by immunoSEQ multiplex PCR. The sample carries fewer than 200,000 clones, approximately 96% recorded once. Germline V gene lookup returns CDR1 MNHEY and CDR2 SVGAGI. The CDR3 is 13 residues long. Trimming removed 9 bases from V and 10 bases from J, with 16 bases in between. The rearrangement joins TRBV6-5 to TRBJ1-6; no clear D gene. The specimen was PBMCs. The TCR comes from a woman younger than 30 in good health and CMV-seronegative. CDR3 sequence reads: CASSRGSGSPLHF. In DNA form, the CDR3 reads TGTGCCAGTTCGAGAGGGAGCGGGTCACCCCTCCACTTT.